This entry lists 2 T cell receptor beta chains sequenced from one sample in a study of OX40 agonist ivuxolimab in advanced cancers. Sequenced by immunoSEQ multiplex PCR; TCRdb stores in-frame clones only, minus some. Of 60,000 to 75,000 clones listed, about 90% are singletons. The sample consisted of CD4+ or CD8+ T cells sorted from blood, taken in a trial of the OX40 agonist ivuxolimab. All receptors come from an adult with an advanced solid tumor such as melanoma, head and neck, liver or kidney cancer.

The chain has TRBV7-6 and TRBJ2-1; TRBD2 is a possible D gene (7 bases). This CDR3 contains 18 residues. Germline lookup yields CDR1 SGHVS and CDR2 FNYEAQ. The ends were cut back, 4 bases at V and 6 bases at J, with 25 bases in the middle. DNA for the CDR3: TGTGCCAGCAGCTCGTACCTAGGGGGGGGAGCAGTGGGCAATGAGCAGTTCTTC. It codes for CASSSYLGGGAVGNEQFF.

This clone is termed medium-sized (0.01 to 0.1%). The rearrangement joins TRBV6-4 to TRBJ1-5, with 11 bases matching TRBD1. The CDR3 loop spans 14 amino acids. The germline V gene has CDR1 MRHNA and CDR2 SNTAGT. With V trimmed by 2 bases and J by 8 bases, 2 bases remained unmatched. CDR3 nucleotides: TGTGCCAGCAGTGACGGGACAGGGGGAGAGCCCCAGCATTTT. Translated, it gives CASSDGTGGEPQHF.